The TCR beta chain described here comes from a study of blood T cell repertoires in COVID-19. About the research overall: T cells, B-cell-depleted T cells, or PBMCs provided the cDNA or gDNA that served as material.

V was pared by 5 bases and J by 8 bases, with 9 bases between. Looked up from germline, CDR1 is DFQATT and CDR2 is SNEGSKA (reference sequence). This CDR3 has 10 residues. How the authors handled the data: Estimation of nucleated cell counts relied on the amplification of reference gene primers. Clones were read by immunoSEQ multiplex PCR, and TCRdb kept only the in-frame ones, dropping some. V, J and clone size are those of that table, while D and trimming were read from the DNA. The sample consists of around 110,000 clones, over 70% of them appearing once. This chain links TRBV20-1 with TRBJ1-2; D is unresolved. Material for sequencing was peripheral blood. The sequence was obtained from a human donor with acute or convalescent COVID-19. The donor label of this sample is uncertain. The CDR3 DNA reads as TGCAGTGCTCAAAACGGGGGCTACACCTTC. Translated: CSAQNGGYTF.